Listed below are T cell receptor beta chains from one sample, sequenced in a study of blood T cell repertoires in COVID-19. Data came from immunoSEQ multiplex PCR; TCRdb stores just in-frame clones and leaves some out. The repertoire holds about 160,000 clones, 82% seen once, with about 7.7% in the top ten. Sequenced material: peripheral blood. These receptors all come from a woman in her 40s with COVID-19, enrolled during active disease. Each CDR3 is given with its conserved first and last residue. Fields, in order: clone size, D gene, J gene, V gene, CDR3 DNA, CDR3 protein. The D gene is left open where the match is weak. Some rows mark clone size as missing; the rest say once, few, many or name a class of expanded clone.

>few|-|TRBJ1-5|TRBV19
TGTGCCAGTAGTATTTCGGGGAATCAGCCCCAGCATTTT
CASSISGNQPQHF
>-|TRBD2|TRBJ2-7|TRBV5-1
TGCGCCAGCAGCTTGGGTGCTAGCGGATACGAGCAGTACTTC
CASSLGASGYEQYF
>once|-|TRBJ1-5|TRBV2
TGTGCCAGCTTTTCGGGCAGGGGCAATCAGCCCCAGCATTTT
CASFSGRGNQPQHF
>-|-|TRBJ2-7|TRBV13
TGTGCCAGCAGCTTAGGCAGGCCCTACGAGCAGTACTTC
CASSLGRPYEQYF
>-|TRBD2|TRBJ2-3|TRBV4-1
TGCGCCAGCAGCCAAGATTTCGTAACGGGGGGGGGTGCGTCAGATACGCAGTATTTT
CASSQDFVTGGGASDTQYF
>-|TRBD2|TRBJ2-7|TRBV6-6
TGTGCCAGCAGTACTCCGGGACTAGCGGGAGAGGAGCAGTACTTC
CASSTPGLAGEEQYF
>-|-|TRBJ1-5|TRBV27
TGTGCCAGCAGTACCTACAGGGAGAGCAATCAGCCCCAGCATTTT
CASSTYRESNQPQHF
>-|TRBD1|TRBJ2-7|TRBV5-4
TGTGCCAGCAGCCCCTCGGCGGGGACAGGGACTACCTACGAGCAGTACTTC
CASSPSAGTGTTYEQYF
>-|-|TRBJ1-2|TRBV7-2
TGTGCCAGCAGATTTCGACAGTCTAACTATGGCTACACCTTC
CASRFRQSNYGYTF
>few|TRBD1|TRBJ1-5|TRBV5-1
TGCGCCAGCAGCTTGGGACCGGGACAGCTTTATGGGGCCCAGCATTTT
CASSLGPGQLYGAQHF
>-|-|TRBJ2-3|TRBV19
TGTGCCACTGAGGATGATACGCAGTATTTT
CATEDDTQYF
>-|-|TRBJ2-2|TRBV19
TGTGCCAGCTTACAGGGTAGTGACACCGGGGAGCTGTTTTTT
CASLQGSDTGELFF
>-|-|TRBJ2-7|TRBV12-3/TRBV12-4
TGTGCCAGCAGTCCCACAGGGTTCGAGCAGTACTTC
CASSPTGFEQYF
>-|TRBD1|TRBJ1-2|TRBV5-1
TGCGCCAGCAGTTCCGGACAGGGGGCGTGGTATGGCTACACCTTC
CASSSGQGAWYGYTF
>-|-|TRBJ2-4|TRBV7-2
TGTGCCAGCAGCTCAGGGAATGGGAGGCAAAACATTCAGTACTTC
CASSSGNGRQNIQYF
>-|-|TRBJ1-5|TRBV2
TGTGCCAGCAGTGAGGACAGCCATAGCAATCAGCCCCAGCATTTT
CASSEDSHSNQPQHF
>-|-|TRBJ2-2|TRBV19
TGTGCCAGTAGGCCGGGACTTTTCACCGGGGAGCTGTTTTTT
CASRPGLFTGELFF
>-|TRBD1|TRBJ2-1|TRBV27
TGTGCCAGCAGTCTGCACAGGGGAGCTTACAATGAGCAGTTCTTC
CASSLHRGAYNEQFF
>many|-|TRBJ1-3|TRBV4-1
TGCGCCAGCAGCCAAGATCTGAGAGGGCACTCTGGAAACACCATATATTTT
CASSQDLRGHSGNTIYF
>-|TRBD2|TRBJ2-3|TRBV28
TGTGCCAGCAGTTCCCCGGGACTAGCGATTCCAGATACGCAGTATTTT
CASSSPGLAIPDTQYF
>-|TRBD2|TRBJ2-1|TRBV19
TGTGCCAGTAGGGGGATCTTAGGGACTAGCGGGAGCCCCTACAATGAGCAGTTCTTC
CASRGILGTSGSPYNEQFF
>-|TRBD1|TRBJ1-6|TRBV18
TGTGCCAGCTCACCAGGACAGGGATACTCACCCCTCCACTTT
CASSPGQGYSPLHF
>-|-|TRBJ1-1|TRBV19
TGTGCCAGTAGTTTCCAGGTTGGAGGAACTGAAGCTTTCTTT
CASSFQVGGTEAFF
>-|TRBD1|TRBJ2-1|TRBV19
TGTGCCAGTAGCTACGGGACAGGGCCTTACAATGAGCAGTTCTTC
CASSYGTGPYNEQFF
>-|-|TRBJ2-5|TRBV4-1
TGCGCCAGCAGCCAAGAAACAGGGCGACCTCAAAACTTC
CASSQETGRPQNF
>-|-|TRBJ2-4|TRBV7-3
TGTGCCAGCAGCTTACATTGGGCAGGGCAACTATACTTC
CASSLHWAGQLYF
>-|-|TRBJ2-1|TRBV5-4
TGTGCCAGCAGCTTGGGTTTGGACTGGCTAAACGGTGAGCAGTTCTTC
CASSLGLDWLNGEQFF
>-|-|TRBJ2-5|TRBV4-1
TGCGCCAGCAGCCAAGATTTTTCTATCGGAGAGACCCAGTACTTC
CASSQDFSIGETQYF
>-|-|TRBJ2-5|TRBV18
TGTGCCAGCTCACATGCGGAGACCCAGTACTTC
CASSHAETQYF
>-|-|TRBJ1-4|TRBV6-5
TGTGCCAGCAGTTACTCACGGACGGACCAGGGCAGGAAACTGTTTTTT
CASSYSRTDQGRKLFF
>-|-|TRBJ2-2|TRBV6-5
TGTGCCAGCAGTTACGGCGACACGAACACCGGGGAGCTGTTTTTT
CASSYGDTNTGELFF
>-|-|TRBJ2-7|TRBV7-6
TGTGCCAGCAGCTTAGCGAGTGGAGGTCTCTACGAGCAGTACTTC
CASSLASGGLYEQYF
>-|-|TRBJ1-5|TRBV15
TGTGCCACCAGCAGAGGGGACATTTTCAATCAGCCCCAGCATTTT
CATSRGDIFNQPQHF
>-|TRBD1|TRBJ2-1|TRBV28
TGTGCCAGCAGGGCCGGGACAGGGGGTTCCTACAATGAGCAGTTCTTC
CASRAGTGGSYNEQFF
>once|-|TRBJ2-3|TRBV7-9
TGTGCCAGCAGCTTACTTAGGGGAGGAGGTCGCACAGATACGCAGTATTTT
CASSLLRGGGRTDTQYF
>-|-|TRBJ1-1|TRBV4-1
TGCGCCAGCAGCCAAGCACTGGACACTGAAGCTTTCTTT
CASSQALDTEAFF
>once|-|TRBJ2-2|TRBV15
TGTGCCACCCGCAGAGCTCCTTCGAACACCGGGGAGCTGTTTTTT
CATRRAPSNTGELFF
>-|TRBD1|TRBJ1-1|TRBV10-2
TGCGCCAGCGGGACAGGACTGGGGACTGAAGCTTTCTTT
CASGTGLGTEAFF
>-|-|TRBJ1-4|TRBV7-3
TGTGCCAGCAGCTTAGCGCCTCATGAAAAACTGTTTTTT
CASSLAPHEKLFF